Listed below are T cell receptor beta chains from one sample, sequenced in a study of T-cell memory formation after mild COVID-19. TCRdb reanalysed the 5' RACE reads using MiXCR and keeps one entry per CDR3 protein. Of approximately 580,000 distinct CDR3 sequences listed, over 20% are singletons. Material for sequencing was PBMCs or a T cell subset sorted from them (not recorded which). The source of these receptors is an adult woman who had mild COVID-19 (a few samples of this study predate the infection). Cell type and time point are not known. Each CDR3 is given with its conserved first and last residue. D genes are given only for firm matches. A row's size may be missing; if present it is once, few, many or a size class.

clone_size	v_call	j_call	d_call	cdr3_aa	cdr3_nt
few	TRBV20-1	TRBJ2-2	TRBD2	CSGTGGRPGELFF	TGCAGTGGTACGGGAGGGAGGCCCGGGGAGCTGTTTTTT
-	TRBV20-1	TRBJ2-3	-	CSASKGDTQYF	TGCAGTGCCTCTAAGGGGGATACGCAGTATTTT
-	TRBV5-5	TRBJ2-7	-	CASSLSPRPGYEQYF	TGTGCCAGCAGCTTGAGCCCTCGACCGGGTTACGAGCAGTACTTC
few	TRBV7-2	TRBJ2-3	TRBD2	CASSFGGGPDTQYF	TGTGCCAGCAGCTTCGGGGGAGGGCCAGATACGCAGTATTTT
-	TRBV5-1	TRBJ2-7	-	CASSPDRLRYEQYF	TGCGCCAGCAGCCCGGACCGCCTCCGTTACGAGCAGTACTTC
-	TRBV10-2	TRBJ2-3	-	CASRAWTDTQYF	TGCGCCAGCAGGGCTTGGACAGATACGCAGTATTTT
many	TRBV6-5	TRBJ2-1	-	CASSSTIRSWKIF	TGTGCCAGCAGTTCCACTATCCGGTCCTGGAAGATCTTC
-	TRBV29-1	TRBJ2-5	-	CSVHNDPEGTQYF	TGCAGCGTCCACAATGATCCGGAAGGGACCCAGTACTTC
few	TRBV30	TRBJ2-7	TRBD1	CAWRNRGNQAYEQYF	TGTGCCTGGAGAAACAGGGGTAATCAGGCCTACGAGCAGTACTTC
few	TRBV9	TRBJ2-4	-	CASSVGVESKNIQYF	TGTGCCAGCAGCGTTGGGGTCGAATCCAAAAACATTCAGTACTTC
-	TRBV29-1	TRBJ1-1	TRBD1	CSGGQDMNTEAFF	TGCAGCGGTGGACAGGACATGAACACTGAAGCTTTCTTT
-	TRBV5-1	TRBJ2-1	-	CASSLPINDEQFF	TGCGCCAGCAGCCTTCCGATTAACGATGAGCAGTTCTTC
few	TRBV24-1	TRBJ2-3	-	CATSDRGGLDTQYF	TGTGCCACCAGTGATCGTGGGGGATTGGATACGCAGTATTTT
-	TRBV27	TRBJ2-3	TRBD2	CASSLKGLAGPDGDTQYF	TGTGCCAGCAGTTTAAAGGGACTAGCGGGCCCGGATGGAGATACGCAGTATTTT
-	TRBV5-6	TRBJ2-1	-	CASSLGLSRGYNEQFF	TGTGCCAGCAGCTTAGGCCTTTCCCGGGGTTACAATGAGCAGTTCTTC
few	TRBV9	TRBJ2-1	TRBD2	CASSPTAGGTYNEQFF	TGTGCCAGCAGCCCAACCGCGGGGGGAACCTACAATGAGCAGTTCTTC
few	TRBV14	TRBJ2-7	TRBD2	CASSHQRGYEQYF	TGTGCCAGCAGCCATCAGCGGGGCTACGAGCAGTACTTC
-	TRBV28	TRBJ2-6	-	CASSYQGLSGANVLTF	TGTGCCAGCAGTTACCAGGGACTGTCTGGGGCCAACGTCCTGACTTTC
-	TRBV4-3	TRBJ2-1	-	CASSQAPGGYQFF	TGCGCCAGCAGCCAAGCCCCTGGGGGGTATCAGTTCTTC
-	TRBV24-1	TRBJ2-1	-	CATSDPGGGGFSNEQFF	TGTGCCACCAGTGACCCAGGCGGTGGGGGGTTTTCCAATGAGCAGTTCTTC
-	TRBV24-1	TRBJ1-4	TRBD1	CATSDSGTGTEKLFF	TGTGCCACCAGTGACTCCGGGACAGGGACTGAAAAACTGTTTTTT
-	TRBV7-8	TRBJ2-2	-	CASSLVFGGRTGELFF	TGTGCCAGCAGCTTAGTGTTTGGGGGGCGCACCGGGGAGCTGTTTTTT
few	TRBV29-1	TRBJ2-1	TRBD1	CSVEVGQGYNEQFF	TGCAGCGTTGAGGTGGGACAGGGCTACAATGAGCAGTTCTTC
few	TRBV12-3/TRBV12-4	TRBJ2-3	TRBD2	CASSLFFSAGDTDTQYF	TGTGCCAGCAGTCTTTTTTTTTCGGCGGGGGACACAGATACGCAGTATTTT
many	TRBV7-2	TRBJ2-7	-	CASSLSGTSGEQYF	TGTGCCAGCAGCTTAAGCGGGACAAGCGGCGAGCAGTACTTC
few	TRBV25-1	TRBJ2-7	-	CASTRGYEQYF	TGTGCCAGCACCCGGGGGTACGAGCAGTACTTC
few	TRBV7-6	TRBJ2-5	-	CASSPRDSRGRETQYF	TGTGCCAGCAGCCCGCGGGACTCTCGTGGACGGGAGACCCAGTACTTC
many	TRBV29-1	TRBJ2-1	-	CSVARMGSYNEQFF	TGCAGCGTTGCCCGTATGGGCTCCTACAATGAGCAGTTCTTC
few	TRBV7-9	TRBJ2-5	-	CASSLKSRHSETQYF	TGTGCCAGCAGCTTAAAGTCGCGACACTCGGAGACCCAGTACTTC
-	TRBV27	TRBJ2-1	TRBD2	CASSLTLAGGQDEQFF	TGTGCCAGCAGTCTCACACTAGCGGGAGGGCAAGATGAGCAGTTCTTC
few	TRBV18	TRBJ2-7	-	CASSPPGHSGEQYF	TGTGCCAGCTCACCACCGGGACACTCCGGGGAGCAGTACTTC
-	TRBV19	TRBJ2-3	TRBD2	CASSNSGGRSDTQYF	TGTGCCAGTAGTAACAGCGGGGGTCGCTCAGATACGCAGTATTTT
-	TRBV6-5	TRBJ1-2	-	CASIPLSGVGSGYTF	TGTGCCAGCATACCTTTATCAGGGGTGGGATCCGGCTACACCTTC
few	TRBV6-2/TRBV6-3	TRBJ2-2	-	CASSPGPAGELFF	TGTGCCAGCAGCCCCGGACCGGCCGGGGAGCTGTTTTTT
-	TRBV29-1	TRBJ1-5	-	CSARDSQGPQHF	TGCAGCGCCCGGGACTCCCAGGGGCCCCAGCATTTT
-	TRBV7-2	TRBJ2-1	TRBD2	CASSAELAGVYYNEQFF	TGTGCCAGCAGCGCCGAACTAGCGGGGGTCTACTACAATGAGCAGTTCTTC
-	TRBV9	TRBJ2-3	TRBD2	CASSDQPLAADTQYF	TGTGCCAGCAGCGACCAACCCCTAGCGGCTGATACGCAGTATTTT
-	TRBV29-1	TRBJ2-5	-	CSTRDGRETQYF	TGCAGCACCAGGGACGGGCGGGAGACCCAGTACTTC
-	TRBV15	TRBJ2-5	-	CATSTLAQETQYF	TGTGCCACCAGCACTCTAGCTCAAGAGACCCAGTACTTC
-	TRBV29-1	TRBJ2-2	TRBD1	CSVAVGTGKAGELFF	TGCAGCGTTGCGGTCGGGACAGGGAAGGCCGGGGAGCTGTTTTTT
-	TRBV7-2	TRBJ2-5	-	CASSLGAGAWETQYF	TGTGCCAGCAGCTTAGGGGCAGGGGCCTGGGAGACCCAGTACTTC
-	TRBV7-2	TRBJ2-1	-	CASSFRTVGAYNEQFF	TGTGCCAGCAGCTTTCGTACAGTCGGGGCATACAATGAGCAGTTCTTC
-	TRBV19	TRBJ2-3	TRBD2	CASSRPGLAGGGDTQYF	TGTGCCAGTAGTCGTCCGGGACTAGCGGGAGGCGGAGATACGCAGTATTTT
few	TRBV3-1	TRBJ1-2	TRBD1	CASSPQGVGGYTF	TGTGCCAGCAGCCCACAGGGGGTTGGTGGCTACACCTTC
few	TRBV9	TRBJ2-7	TRBD2	CASSAGVSVGEGREQYF	TGTGCCAGCAGCGCCGGGGTCTCAGTGGGGGAGGGCCGCGAGCAGTACTTC
few	TRBV9	TRBJ2-1	TRBD2	CASSVEEREGHNEQFF	TGTGCCAGCAGCGTAGAGGAGCGGGAGGGACACAATGAGCAGTTCTTC
-	TRBV15	TRBJ1-5	-	CATSRDPVGQPQHF	TGTGCCACCAGCAGAGACCCGGTCGGCCAGCCCCAGCATTTT